A single sample is the source of the 28 T cell receptor beta chains below, sequenced in a study of long-term antiretroviral therapy in people with HIV. They ran version v3.0 of the immunoSEQ assay at survey level. Using immunoSEQ multiplex PCR, the repertoire was profiled, and TCRdb retains in-frame clones only, with some absent. The profile shows over 7,500 clones, over 70% of them singletons. Material: unsorted PBMCs, obtained 0.1 years after starting antiretroviral therapy. Receptors originate from a man between 35 and 55 years old with HIV.

The CDR3 protein is CAISESVTYTEAFF. CDR3 nucleotides: TGTGCCATCAGTGAGTCAGTCACCTACACTGAAGCTTTCTTT. The gene calls are TRBV10-3 and TRBJ1-1; the D is unclear. The germline V gene encodes CDR1 ENHRY and CDR2 SYGVKD. The CDR3 runs to 14 residues. Deletions cut 0 bases from V and 3 bases from J, with 8 bases between.

The rearrangement joins TRBV6-5 to TRBJ1-1; 7 bases map to TRBD1. Germline assignment: CDR1 MNHEY and CDR2 SVGAGI. Losses at the gene ends were 5 bases for V and 5 bases for J; bases not matched to a gene: 8. CDR3 length: 14 amino acids. CDR3 nucleotides: TGTGCCAGCAGTCCACAGGGGCTGGGAACTGAAGCTTTCTTT. Amino acid sequence: CASSPQGLGTEAFF.

This clone came up once. This chain uses TRBV27 with TRBJ2-1; perhaps D is TRBD1 or TRBD2 (5 bases each). Germline-derived CDR1 and CDR2 are MNHEY and SMNVEV (reference sequence). The CDR3 runs to 11 residues. Trimming shortened V by 5 bases and J by 14 bases, and 13 bases separated the two germline ends. CDR3 nucleotides: TGTGCCAGCAGTCCTGGACTGGGGGAGTTCTTC. Encoded protein: CASSPGLGEFF.

The chain carries TRBV9 and TRBJ1-1; 7 nucleotides agree with TRBD1. The CDR3 totals 16 residues. Germline V gene sequence: CDR1 SGDLS, CDR2 YYNGEE. Germline trimming cut 0 bases from V and 1 base from J; bases unmatched to any gene: 6. CDR3: CASSVEPTGPNTEAFF. CDR3 DNA sequence: TGTGCCAGCAGCGTAGAGCCGACAGGGCCGAACACTGAAGCTTTCTTT.

The chain couples TRBV2 to TRBJ1-1; D not certain. This CDR3 spans 14 amino acids. Germline-derived CDR1 and CDR2 are SNHLY and FYNNEI. V gave up 2 bases and J gave up 6 bases, with 13 bases separating them. The CDR3 spells CASSEMGAAPEAFF. The CDR3 nucleotides are TGTGCCAGCAGTGAAATGGGCGCAGCACCTGAAGCTTTCTTT.

The gene calls are TRBV30 and TRBJ2-4, with 9 bases that match TRBD1. Germline V lookup: CDR1 GTSNPN, CDR2 SVGIG (reference sequence). The junction had 7 bases not matched to a gene; V was cut back by 3 bases and J by 4 bases. The CDR3 loop spans 15 amino acids. This CDR3 reads CAWSRTGVGKNIQYF. Written as DNA, the CDR3 is TGTGCCTGGAGCCGGACAGGGGTGGGAAAAAACATTCAGTACTTC.

V and J are TRBV27 and TRBJ2-7; 14 nucleotides align to TRBD2. J gave up 6 bases and V 1 base, and 5 bases lay outside the gene matches. Germline values: CDR1 MNHEY, CDR2 SMNVEV (reference sequence). The length of the CDR3 is 16 residues. Here the CDR3 DNA reads TGTGCCAGCAGTTTATTGACTAGCGGGGGGGCCTTCGAGCAGTACTTC. Amino acids: CASSLLTSGGAFEQYF.

The chain carries TRBV27 and TRBJ2-3; D may be TRBD1 or TRBD2 (6 bases each). This CDR3 comprises 17 residues. Germline CDR1 MNHEY, CDR2 SMNVEV (reference sequence). V dropped 4 bases and J dropped 3 bases, with 20 bases sitting between them. CDR3 loop: CASSYRRGARVTDTQYF. The CDR3 coding sequence is TGTGCCAGCAGTTACCGAAGGGGGGCGAGGGTGACAGATACGCAGTATTTT.

This sequence joins TRBV19 and TRBJ2-3; the match to TRBD1 covers 8 bases. The CDR3 is made up of 14 amino acids. The trim removed 5 bases at V and 3 bases at J, leaving 4 bases unmatched. Germline V gene data show CDR1 as LNHDA and CDR2 as SQIVND (reference sequence). CDR3 sequence reads: CASSPRTGTDTQYF. The CDR3 nucleotides are TGTGCCAGTAGTCCCCGGACAGGGACAGATACGCAGTATTTT.

The CDR3 DNA sequence: TGTGCCAGCAGTTACTCGAAAGAAGAGTACTTC. Protein sequence: CASSYSKEEYF. The V gene is TRBV6-5, the J gene TRBJ2-7; D uncertain. V was pared by 0 bases and J by 11 bases, with 8 bases between. The CDR3 totals 11 residues. The germline CDR1 and CDR2 sequences are MNHEY and SVGAGI.

This chain connects TRBV5-1 to TRBJ2-1, with D unresolved. Germline CDR1 SGHRS, CDR2 YFSETQ. Trimming took off 0 bases at V and 5 bases at J, with 15 bases between the two ends. The CDR3 extends over 16 amino acids. The CDR3 DNA follows: TGCGCCAGCAGCTTGGCTGCGGCAGGCGCTAACAATGAGCAGTTCTTC. Encoded protein: CASSLAAAGANNEQFF. The full variable domain, in which reference TRBV5-1 and TRBJ2-1 provide the parts outside the CDR3, is KAGVTQTPRYLIKTRGQQVTLSCSPISGHRSVSWYQQTPGQGLQFLFEYFSETQRNKGNFPGRFSGRQFSNSRSEMNVSTLELGDSALYLCASSLAAAGANNEQFFGPGTRLTVL.

The chain employs TRBV7-2 and TRBJ2-7; 8 bases are shared with TRBD1. The CDR3 is made up of 13 amino acids. Trimming cost V 5 bases and J 6 bases; bases outside gene matches: 6. The germline V gene has CDR1 SGHTA and CDR2 FQGNSA. The CDR3 sequence: CASSIGQGPEQYF. The DNA of the CDR3 is TGTGCCAGCAGCATCGGACAGGGACCCGAGCAGTACTTC.

V usage is TRBV10-1 and J usage is TRBJ2-1, with D possibly matching TRBD2 (5 bases). V was trimmed by 3 bases and J by 4 bases, leaving 13 bases between them. CDR3 length equals 15 residues. Looked up from germline, CDR1 is WNHNN and CDR2 is SYGVQD (reference sequence). This CDR3 reads CASSESGLDYNEQFF. The DNA of the CDR3 is TGCGCCAGCAGTGAATCAGGACTCGATTACAATGAGCAGTTCTTC.

In this sample, this clone turned up a few times. The gene calls are TRBV6-6 and TRBJ1-1, with TRBD1 as a possible D gene (6 bases). Trimming stripped 5 bases from V and 3 bases from J, with 16 bases between. The CDR3 loop spans 15 amino acids. Per the germline V gene, CDR1 is MNHNY and CDR2 is SVGAGI (reference sequence). The CDR3 bases are TGTGCCAGCAGTCTGGACAGCCCAGAGGACACTGAAGCTTTCTTT. This codes for CASSLDSPEDTEAFF.

V usage is TRBV28 and J usage is TRBJ1-2, with a possible D match to TRBD1 (6 bases). This CDR3 spans 15 amino acids. Germline V gene sequence: CDR1 MDHEN, CDR2 SYDVKM. The ends were cut back, 7 bases at V and 5 bases at J, with 20 bases in the middle. CDR3 bases: TGTGCCAGCACCTTACAGTGGAGGGGGGCATATGGCTACACCTTC. This encodes CASTLQWRGAYGYTF.

V usage is TRBV4-3 and J usage is TRBJ2-1; tentatively, D is TRBD1 (5 bases). This CDR3 region has 14 residues. The germline V and J ends were trimmed by 4 bases and 0 bases, with 7 bases remaining between them. Germline-derived CDR1 and CDR2 are LGHNA and YSLEER. The CDR3 spells CASSPTVSYNEQFF. The CDR3 nucleotides are TGCGCCAGCAGCCCGACAGTCTCCTACAATGAGCAGTTCTTC.

The rearrangement joins TRBV7-9 to TRBJ1-5, with D tentatively TRBD1 or TRBD2 (5 bases each). The J call may be wrong; the DNA end is better matched by TRBJ2-3. Germline CDR1 SEHNR, CDR2 FQNEAQ (reference sequence). The CDR3 loop spans 15 amino acids. The CDR3 coding sequence is TGTGCCAGCAGCGACGGGGTGGGACGTGGCCAGCCCCAGTATTTT. Its protein product is CASSDGVGRGQPQYF.

CDR3 nucleotide sequence: TGTGCCAGCAGCCCCCCGGGAGCGGGGGGAACCTACGAGCAGTACTTC. As protein: CASSPPGAGGTYEQYF. The rearrangement links TRBV5-5 to TRBJ2-7, with 9 bases fitting TRBD2. V shed 4 bases, J shed 2 bases, and the junction held 10 bases outside the gene matches. Looked up from germline, CDR1 is SGHKS and CDR2 is YYEKEE (reference sequence). The CDR3 covers 16 residues.

This chain connects TRBV6-6 to TRBJ2-5; 15 bases map to TRBD2. J gave up 3 bases and V 5 bases, and 4 bases lay outside the gene matches. Germline V gene sequence: CDR1 MNHNY, CDR2 SVGAGI (reference sequence). This CDR3 region has 16 residues. The CDR3 reads CASSPGLAGGKETQYF. The CDR3 nucleotides are TGTGCCAGCAGTCCCGGACTAGCGGGGGGGAAAGAGACCCAGTACTTC.

This chain uses TRBV19 with TRBJ2-3, with 8 bases that match TRBD2. The CDR3 length is 15 residues. Trimming cost V 3 bases and J 0 bases; bases outside gene matches: 2. The germline V gene has CDR1 LNHDA and CDR2 SQIVND (reference sequence). CDR3 nucleotide sequence: TGTGCCAGTAGTATTTCGGGGGGGAGCACAGATACGCAGTATTTT. Translation gives CASSISGGSTDTQYF. Full variable domain (remainder filled in from reference TRBV19 and TRBJ2-3): DGGITQSPKYLFRKEGQNVTLSCEQNLNHDAMYWYRQDPGQGLRLIYYSQIVNDFQKGDIAEGYSVSREKKESFPLTVTSAQKNPTAFYLCASSISGGSTDTQYFGPGTRLTVL.

The chain is built from TRBV18 and TRBJ1-1; D uncertain. V was cut by 3 bases and J by 2 bases, with 13 bases left in between. CDR1 is KGHSH and CDR2 is LQKENI in the germline V gene. The CDR3 is 15 residues long. The CDR3 reads CASSPAPTYNTEAFF. The CDR3 DNA sequence: TGTGCCAGCTCACCGGCCCCGACCTATAACACTGAAGCTTTCTTT. Looking up the rest from reference TRBV18 and TRBJ1-1 gives the full variable domain: NAGVMQNPRHLVRRRGQEARLRCSPMKGHSHVYWYRQLPEEGLKFMVYLQKENIIDESGMPKERFSAEFPKEGPSILRIQQVVRGDSAAYFCASSPAPTYNTEAFFGQGTRLTVV.

The V and J genes are TRBV11-3 and TRBJ1-3; D is unresolved. The CDR3 is 14 amino acids. The ends were cut back, 4 bases at V and 0 bases at J, with 7 bases in the middle. CDR1 and CDR2 from the germline V gene are SGHNT and YENEEA. CDR3 nucleotide sequence: TGTGCCAGCAGCTCGGCGGGCTCTGGAAACACCATATATTTT. This translates into CASSSAGSGNTIYF.

The chain uses TRBV11-2 and TRBJ2-7; D may be TRBD1 (5 bases). Trimming shortened V by 1 base and J by 3 bases, and 10 bases separated the two germline ends. The CDR3 loop spans 14 amino acids. Germline values: CDR1 SGHAT, CDR2 FQNNGV. The CDR3 bases are TGTGCCAGCAGCTTAGCCGCAGGGTACTACGAGCAGTACTTC. Its protein product is CASSLAAGYYEQYF.

The rearrangement joins TRBV10-3 to TRBJ1-2, with 9 bases that match TRBD1. Germline V gene lookup returns CDR1 ENHRY and CDR2 SYGVKD. The CDR3 covers 13 residues. V was pared by 4 bases and J by 4 bases, with 1 base of the junction left unmatched. CDR3 loop: CAISGQGGYGYTF. The CDR3 DNA reads as TGTGCCATCAGTGGACAGGGGGGCTATGGCTACACCTTC.

The gene calls are TRBV5-6 and TRBJ2-1; 10 nucleotides match TRBD1. The CDR3 is made up of 19 amino acids. In germline, CDR1 is SGHDT, CDR2 YYEEEE. The J segment lost 3 bases and the V segment lost 2 bases, leaving 14 bases of the junction unmatched. CDR3 DNA sequence: TGTGCCAGCAGCTTAAATTTCCGGGACAGGGGTTCGCGCTACAATGAGCAGTTCTTC. Its translation: CASSLNFRDRGSRYNEQFF.

The chain couples TRBV19 to TRBJ1-4; unclear D gene. The germline gives CDR1 LNHDA, CDR2 SQIVND (reference sequence). The V end was cut by 7 bases, the J end by 5 bases, with 17 bases between. The CDR3 consists of 15 residues. Here the CDR3 DNA reads TGTGCCAGTACTAAGGACCCCAACATAAATGAAAAACTGTTTTTT. Its translation is CASTKDPNINEKLFF. The variable domain in full, with the rest retrieved from reference TRBV19 and TRBJ1-4, is DGGITQSPKYLFRKEGQNVTLSCEQNLNHDAMYWYRQDPGQGLRLIYYSQIVNDFQKGDIAEGYSVSREKKESFPLTVTSAQKNPTAFYLCASTKDPNINEKLFFGSGTQLSVL.

The V call is TRBV5-1, the J call TRBJ2-2, with D perhaps being TRBD1 or TRBD2 (5 bases each). Trimming shortened V by 6 bases and J by 6 bases, and 15 bases separated the two germline ends. Looked up from germline, CDR1 is SGHRS and CDR2 is YFSETQ. This CDR3 is built from 14 residues. CDR3 loop: CASTRDPQAGELFF. The DNA for the CDR3 is TGCGCCAGCACCAGGGACCCGCAGGCCGGGGAGCTGTTTTTT.

This chain uses TRBV5-1 with TRBJ1-4; D gene uncertain. The CDR3 covers 13 residues. The V end was cut by 1 base, the J end by 5 bases, with 6 bases between. Germline CDR1 SGHRS, CDR2 YFSETQ. The CDR3 is CASSLSVNEKLFF. In DNA, the CDR3 is TGCGCCAGCAGCTTGTCGGTAAATGAAAAACTGTTTTTT.